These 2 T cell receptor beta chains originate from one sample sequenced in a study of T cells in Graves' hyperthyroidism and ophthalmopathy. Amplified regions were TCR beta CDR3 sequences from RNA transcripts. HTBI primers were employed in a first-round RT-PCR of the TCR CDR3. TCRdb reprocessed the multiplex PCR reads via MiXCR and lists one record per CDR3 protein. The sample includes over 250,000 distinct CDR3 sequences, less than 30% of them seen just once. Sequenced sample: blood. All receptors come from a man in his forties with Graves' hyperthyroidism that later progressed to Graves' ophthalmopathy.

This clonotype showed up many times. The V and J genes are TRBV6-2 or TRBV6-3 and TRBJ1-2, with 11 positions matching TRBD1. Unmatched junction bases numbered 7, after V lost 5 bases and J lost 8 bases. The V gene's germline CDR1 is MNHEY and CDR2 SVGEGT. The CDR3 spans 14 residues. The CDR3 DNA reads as TGTGCCAGCAGTCGAGTCCGGACAGGGGGCGGCTACACCTTC. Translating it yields CASSRVRTGGGYTF.

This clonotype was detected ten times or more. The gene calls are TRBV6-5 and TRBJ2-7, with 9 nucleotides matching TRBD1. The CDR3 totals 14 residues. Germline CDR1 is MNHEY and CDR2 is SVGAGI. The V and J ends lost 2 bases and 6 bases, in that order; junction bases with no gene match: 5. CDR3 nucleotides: TGTGCCAGCAGTTACCTGGGACAGGGTAGCGAGCAGTACTTC. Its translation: CASSYLGQGSEQYF.